The clone carrying this TCR beta chain was recorded many times. Its antigen is undetermined. Stated time point: persistent/refractory GD, antithyroid drugs over 5 years with positive TRAb. RNA from PBMCs was the source of the TCR library. Trimming removed 4 bases from V and 0 bases from J; junction bases left unmatched: 5. The CDR3 runs to 15 residues. Germline CDR1 reads SEHNR; CDR2 reads FQNEAQ (reference sequence). The sample comes from a study of regulatory T cells in long-lasting Graves disease. Sequencing libraries for TCR beta were prepared with iRepertoire HTBI primers and Arm-PCR of CDR3 regions. In the authors' workflow: In the combined samples, roughly 60 TRBV and more than 11 TRBJ segments were identified. TCRdb used MiXCR to reprocess the multiplex PCR reads, holding one entry per CDR3 protein. The V and J calls follow TCRdb's processing rather than the paper's. The sample shows around 510,000 distinct CDR3 sequences, more than 20% of them seen only once.

The study, taken as a whole, reports: There were preferences for TRBV28, TRBJ1-2 and TRBJ2-5 in persistent disease.

The TCR originated in a female donor with Graves disease. V and J are TRBV7-9 and TRBJ2-5; 7 nucleotides match TRBD2. This specimen consisted of peripheral blood mononuclear cells (PBMCs), obtained when the disease was refractory, from a patient treated with antithyroid drugs. For the CDR3, the DNA is TGTGCCAGCAGCTCTGGAGGGAGGGACCAAGAGACCCAGTACTTC. It codes for CASSSGGRDQETQYF.